These 6 T cell receptor beta chains share one sample of origin, sequenced in a study of cytomegalovirus exposure and HLA in healthy donors. The PCR was carried out with 60 Vbeta primers and 13 Jbeta primers. Method: immunoSEQ multiplex PCR; TCRdb's copy keeps in-frame clones and lacks some. The sample shows tens of thousands of clones, around 76% of them seen only once. Source material: PBMCs. All receptors derive from a young woman in good health and CMV-seropositive.

The chain joins TRBV29-1 to TRBJ1-1; the match to TRBD1 covers 8 bases. Germline V gene data show CDR1 as SQVTM and CDR2 as ANQGSEA. The V segment lost 8 bases and the J segment 11 bases; nucleotides outside the gene matches: 13. The CDR3 covers 12 residues. The CDR3 DNA follows: TGCAGCACTAACCGGGACAGGAGGGAGGCTTTCTTT. As protein: CSTNRDRREAFF.

This sequence joins TRBV10-3 and TRBJ1-1, with TRBD1 identical over 8 bases. CDR1 and CDR2 from the germline V gene are ENHRY and SYGVKD. The CDR3 has 14 amino acids. V gave up 6 bases and J gave up 1 base; unmatched junction bases: 4. The CDR3 is CAISGQGANTEAFF. The CDR3 DNA reads as TGTGCCATCAGCGGCCAGGGGGCGAACACTGAAGCTTTCTTT.

The V and J genes are TRBV7-9 and TRBJ2-7; 7 positions match TRBD1. This CDR3 comprises 14 residues. Germline trimming cut 2 bases from V and 3 bases from J; bases unmatched to any gene: 4. Germline V gives CDR1 SEHNR, CDR2 FQNEAQ (reference sequence). The CDR3 reads CASSLPAGGYEQYF. The CDR3 bases are TGTGCCAGCAGCTTACCCGCAGGGGGCTACGAGCAGTACTTC.

This chain joins TRBV15 and TRBJ1-1; unclear D gene. Germline assignment: CDR1 LNHNV and CDR2 YYDKDF (reference sequence). This CDR3 comprises 15 residues. V lost 1 base and J 1 base, leaving 10 bases between the germline ends. The CDR3 region has the DNA TGTGCCACCAGCAGAGCTCCGGAGGGGAACACTGAAGCTTTCTTT. Its translation is CATSRAPEGNTEAFF.

The CDR3 spells CASTAGKYEQYF. Here the CDR3 DNA reads TGTGCCAGCACGGCAGGGAAGTACGAGCAGTACTTC. This chain connects TRBV28 to TRBJ2-7; a weak D match, TRBD1 (5 bases). Germline lookup yields CDR1 MDHEN and CDR2 SYDVKM. This CDR3 comprises 12 residues. V lost 7 bases and J lost 4, with 11 bases in between.

V and J are TRBV6-1 and TRBJ1-1, with a weak D call TRBD1 (6 bases). Between the trimmed V and J ends, which lost 3 bases and 5 bases, there was a span of 13 bases. This CDR3 has 14 amino acids. Germline assignment: CDR1 MNHNS and CDR2 SASEGT. The CDR3 coding sequence is TGTGCCAGCAGTGACCAACAGGGTCGGACTGAAGCTTTCTTT. Translating gives CASSDQQGRTEAFF.